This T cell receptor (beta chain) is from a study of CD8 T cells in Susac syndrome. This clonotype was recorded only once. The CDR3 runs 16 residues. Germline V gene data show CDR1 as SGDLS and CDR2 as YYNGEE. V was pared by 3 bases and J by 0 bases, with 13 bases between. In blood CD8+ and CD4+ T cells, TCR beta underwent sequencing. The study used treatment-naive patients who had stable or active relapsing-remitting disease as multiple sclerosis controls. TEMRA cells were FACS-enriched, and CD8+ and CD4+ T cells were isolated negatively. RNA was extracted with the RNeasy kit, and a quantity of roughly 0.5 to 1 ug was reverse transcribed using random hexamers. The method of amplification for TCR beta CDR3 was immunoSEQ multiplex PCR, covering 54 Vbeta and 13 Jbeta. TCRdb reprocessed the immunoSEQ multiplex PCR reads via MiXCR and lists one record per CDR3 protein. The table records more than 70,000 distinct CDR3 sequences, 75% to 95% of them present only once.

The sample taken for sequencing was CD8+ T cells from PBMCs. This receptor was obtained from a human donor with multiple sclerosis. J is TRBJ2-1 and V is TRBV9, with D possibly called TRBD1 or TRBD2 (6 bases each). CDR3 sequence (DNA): TGTGCCAGCAGCGGAGGGGGTAGCGGCTCCTACAATGAGCAGTTCTTC. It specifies CASSGGGSGSYNEQFF. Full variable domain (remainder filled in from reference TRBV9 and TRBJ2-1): DSGVTQTPKHLITATGQRVTLRCSPRSGDLSVYWYQQSLDQGLQFLIQYYNGEERAKGNILERFSAQQFPDLHSELNLSSLELGDSALYFCASSGGGSGSYNEQFFGPGTRLTVL.